This T cell receptor (beta chain) was recorded in a study of T cell responses to AZD1222 COVID-19 vaccine. Study-wide context: Second-dose recipients at about 4 or about 12 weeks were treated as one pooled group. Findings and caveats of the study: An increase in Spike-specific TCR breadth and depth was observed after two AZD1222 doses. Females made up more of the donors, who were largely white British, and clonal diversity may have come out too low. Nearly half of the spike-specific TCRs reportedly recognize variant regions that carry no mutations.

Assay: immunoSEQ multiplex PCR; the TCRdb copy retains only in-frame clones and omits some. The sample yields some 200,000 clones, 85% to 95% seen once. As for this clone: Its antigen is unidentified.

The source is an adult in good health. The sequenced sample was peripheral blood, obtained on day 0 of AZD1222 vaccination.

In DNA form, the CDR3 reads TGCGCCAGCAGTTCGAGGGCGGACTACGAGCAGTACTTC. Translation: CASSSRADYEQYF. The rearrangement joins TRBV10-1 to TRBJ2-7; a possible D gene is TRBD2 (5 bases). Trimming took off 5 bases at V and 3 bases at J, with 11 bases between the two ends. Germline V lookup: CDR1 WNHNN, CDR2 SYGVQD (reference sequence). The CDR3 sequence is 13 residues long.